This TCR beta chain was observed in a study of early T cells in non-severe SARS-CoV-2 infection. Study context: Unpaired chains resulted from sequencing bulk RNA of unsorted whole blood.

General study results and limits: Private and CD4 specificities were missed by VDJdb matching, which favored anti-spike CD8 responses.

Attached unique molecular identifiers marked individual cDNA molecules. TCRdb re-derived calls from the 5' RACE reads in MiXCR, one entry per CDR3 protein. The repertoire holds approximately 70,000 distinct CDR3 sequences, with 10% to 15% as singletons. This clonotype has just a few counts. Its antigen is undetermined. The receptor's source is an adult who was a healthcare worker with PCR-confirmed SARS-CoV-2 infection or an uninfected control (not recorded which). The sample consisted of whole blood.

The CDR3 loop is CASTREGTGVYEQYF. The CDR3, as DNA: TGTGCCAGCACTAGAGAGGGGACAGGAGTTTACGAGCAGTACTTC. The V gene is TRBV6-5, the J gene TRBJ2-7; 8 bases are shared with TRBD1. In germline, CDR1 is MNHEY, CDR2 SVGAGI. J gave up 4 bases and V 7 bases, and 12 bases lay outside the gene matches. This CDR3 comprises 15 residues.